This T cell receptor (beta chain) was captured by sequencing in a study of blood T cell repertoires in COVID-19. Study details: From the United States, Italy and Spain came samples of acute and convalescent COVID-19.

In the original analysis: Amplification of reference gene primers was used by the study to estimate nucleated cell counts. Some clones are missing from TCRdb's copy, which holds only in-frame ones; the method was immunoSEQ multiplex PCR. V, J and clone size are those of that table, while D and trimming were read from the DNA. Of approximately 200,000 clones listed, 80% to 90% are singletons. The CDR3 loop spans 15 amino acids. V was cut by 0 bases and J by 1 base, with 11 bases left in between. CDR1 is SGDLS and CDR2 is YYNGEE in the germline V gene. Clinical histories supplied by participants themselves formed the basis of cohort assignment. Two consecutive negative NP/OP PCR tests, clearance, or resolved symptoms defined Cohort 3 recovery.

This clonotype was obtained from a man younger than 40 who had recovered from COVID-19. The V and J genes are TRBV9 and TRBJ2-7; D is ambiguous. The sequencing input was PBMCs or T cells enriched from blood (not recorded which). The CDR3 nucleotides are TGTGCCAGCAGCGTAGCTGGAGTTGTATCCTACGAGCAGTACTTC. Translation gives CASSVAGVVSYEQYF.